Presented here are 27 T cell receptor beta chains from one specimen sequenced in a study of T cell responses to AZD1222 COVID-19 vaccine. The table came from immunoSEQ multiplex PCR; TCRdb's copy has only in-frame clones and leaves some out. The sample includes around 74,000 clones, about 91% seen only once; the top ten take roughly 6.8%. The sample consisted of peripheral blood, taken on day 0 of MenACWY control vaccination. The source is an adult in good health.

The chain carries TRBV27 and TRBJ1-4; 9 bases are a match to TRBD1. V was pared by 5 bases and J by 7 bases, with 8 bases of the junction left unmatched. Germline V gene sequence: CDR1 MNHEY, CDR2 SMNVEV (reference sequence). CDR3 length equals 15 residues. The CDR3 sequence is CASSPQTGGVEKLFF. The CDR3, as DNA: TGTGCCAGCAGTCCCCAGACAGGGGGTGTTGAAAAACTGTTTTTT.

This clone has only one observation. The chain carries TRBV18 and TRBJ2-1; D ambiguous. Trimming took off 0 bases at V and 5 bases at J, with 5 bases between the two ends. This CDR3 comprises 13 residues. Germline CDR1 reads KGHSH; CDR2 reads LQKENI. CDR3 protein: CASSPPHHNEQFF. The CDR3 DNA is TGTGCCAGCTCACCACCCCACCACAATGAGCAGTTCTTC.

The genes are TRBV9 and TRBJ2-7; the D gene is possibly TRBD1 (6 bases). V lost 0 bases to trimming and J lost 0 bases, with 10 bases between them. Germline V gives CDR1 SGDLS, CDR2 YYNGEE. The CDR3 is 15 amino acids. The CDR3 bases are TGTGCCAGCAGCGTAGGACAGGTTTCCTCCTACGAGCAGTACTTC. Protein product: CASSVGQVSSYEQYF.

This chain connects TRBV19 to TRBJ1-5, with a tentative D call TRBD1 (5 bases). Between the trimmed V and J ends, which lost 7 bases and 5 bases, there was a span of 24 bases. There are 17 residues in the CDR3. The V gene's germline CDR1 is LNHDA and CDR2 SQIVND (reference sequence). The CDR3 sequence: CASTPGRNISPHQPQHF. The CDR3 bases are TGTGCCAGTACTCCGGGACGGAACATATCCCCACATCAGCCCCAGCATTTT.

V gene TRBV30 combines with J gene TRBJ1-3, with D possibly being TRBD1 (5 bases). Germline loops: CDR1 GTSNPN, CDR2 SVGIG (reference sequence). This CDR3 spans 14 amino acids. Trimming took off 7 bases at V and 0 bases at J, with 13 bases between the two ends. CDR3 region: CASDSRLSGNTIYF. In DNA form, the CDR3 reads TGTGCCTCCGACAGTCGTCTCTCTGGAAACACCATATATTTT.

Here the CDR3 DNA reads TGTGCCAGTAGTGCACCGGGACAGGGGAACACCGGGGAGCTGTTTTTT. Its protein is CASSAPGQGNTGELFF. The gene calls are TRBV19 and TRBJ2-2, with 9 bases identical to TRBD1. The CDR3 covers 16 residues. J gave up 1 base and V 5 bases, and 5 bases lay outside the gene matches. The germline gives CDR1 LNHDA, CDR2 SQIVND (reference sequence).

The chain couples TRBV4-3 to TRBJ2-5; 11 nucleotides agree with TRBD1. CDR3 length: 16 amino acids. Germline trimming cut 2 bases from V and 4 bases from J; bases unmatched to any gene: 6. Germline V gene data show CDR1 as LGHNA and CDR2 as YSLEER. CDR3 protein: CASSQTGQGARETQYF. DNA of the CDR3: TGCGCCAGCAGCCAAACAGGACAGGGGGCGCGAGAGACCCAGTACTTC.

This clone has a handful of counts. The genes are TRBV9 and TRBJ1-5, with 7 bases matching TRBD1. The CDR3 sequence is 15 residues long. V was pared by 3 bases and J by 4 bases, with 7 bases of the junction left unmatched. Germline CDR1 SGDLS, CDR2 YYNGEE. CDR3 loop: CASSAGTAGNQPQHF. The CDR3, as DNA: TGTGCCAGCAGCGCCGGGACAGCTGGGAATCAGCCCCAGCATTTT.

The V gene is TRBV7-3, the J gene TRBJ2-3; D ambiguous. The CDR3 length is 13 residues. CDR1 is SGHTA, CDR2 FQGTGA, per germline. Trimming left V 5 bases short and J 1 base short, with 7 bases between. The CDR3 DNA reads TGTGCCAGCAGCATGAGCGGCACAGATACGCAGTATTTT. This encodes CASSMSGTDTQYF.

The chain combines TRBV18 with TRBJ2-4; D ambiguous. Trimming removed 6 bases from V and 7 bases from J, with 16 bases in between. The CDR3 contains 14 residues. The germline CDR1 and CDR2 sequences are KGHSH and LQKENI. The CDR3 spells CASSLQDSRNIQYF. The CDR3 nucleotides read TGTGCCAGCTCCCTTCAAGATAGCAGGAACATTCAGTACTTC.

The V gene is TRBV6-2 or TRBV6-3, the J gene TRBJ2-3; weak D call: TRBD1 (5 bases). The CDR3 covers 15 residues. The V end lost 2 bases, the J end lost 2 bases, and 11 bases lay between the germline ends. Germline CDR1 reads MNHEY; CDR2 reads SVGEGT. Here the CDR3 reads CASSYAMDNTDTQYF. CDR3 coding DNA: TGTGCCAGCAGTTACGCCATGGACAACACAGATACGCAGTATTTT.

CDR3 coding DNA: TGTGCCAGCAGCACCCAACAGGGCACTGAAGCTTTCTTT. It codes for CASSTQQGTEAFF. The chain employs TRBV7-3 and TRBJ1-1, with a possible D match to TRBD1 (6 bases). From germline, CDR1 is SGHTA and CDR2 FQGTGA. Trimming removed 5 bases from V and 4 bases from J, with 11 bases in between. This CDR3 is built from 13 residues.

This sequence joins TRBV3-1 (or the pseudogene TRBV3-2) and TRBJ1-6; 12 bases agree with TRBD1. J lost 10 bases, V lost 5 bases, and 3 bases had no gene match. This CDR3 is built from 14 residues. CDR1 LGHDT and CDR2 YNNKEL come from the germline V gene (reference sequence). CDR3 region: CASSLGQGASPLHF. The CDR3, as DNA: TGTGCCAGCAGCTTGGGACAGGGGGCATCACCCCTCCACTTT.

The chain joins TRBV19 to TRBJ1-1; D might be TRBD1 (6 bases). Germline values: CDR1 LNHDA, CDR2 SQIVND (reference sequence). CDR3 size: 15 residues. Trimming removed 5 bases from V and 1 base from J, with 14 bases in between. The CDR3 region is CASSPRDISNTEAFF. CDR3 coding DNA: TGTGCCAGTAGTCCCCGGGACATATCGAACACTGAAGCTTTCTTT.

The chain employs TRBV3-1 (or the pseudogene TRBV3-2) and TRBJ1-6, with 7 bases matching TRBD1. Looked up from germline, CDR1 is LGHDT and CDR2 is YNNKEL (reference sequence). The V and J ends lost 4 bases and 3 bases, in that order; junction bases with no gene match: 9. The CDR3 is 17 residues long. The CDR3 DNA is TGTGCCAGCAGCCGACGGGACAGTTTACTCTATAATTCACCCCTCCACTTT. It specifies CASSRRDSLLYNSPLHF.

V usage is TRBV7-2 and J usage is TRBJ2-1, with D possibly being TRBD1 or TRBD2 (6 bases each). CDR1 and CDR2 from the germline V gene are SGHTA and FQGNSA. The CDR3 spans 16 residues. V lost 0 bases and J 3 bases, leaving 12 bases between the germline ends. The CDR3: CASSLASGAIYNEQFF. DNA for the CDR3: TGTGCCAGCAGCTTAGCGTCGGGGGCAATCTACAATGAGCAGTTCTTC.

A single count supports this clone. The chain recombines TRBV7-6 with TRBJ2-7; a possible D gene is TRBD2 (5 bases). There are 14 residues in the CDR3. The germline V and J ends were trimmed by 5 bases and 5 bases, with 16 bases remaining between them. Germline-derived CDR1 and CDR2 are SGHVS and FNYEAQ. The CDR3 DNA reads as TGTGCCAGCAGCCCGTATGGTCTAGCTAACGAGCAGTACTTC. Protein product: CASSPYGLANEQYF.

Here the CDR3 reads CASRKGAKGNQPQHF. In DNA, the CDR3 is TGTGCCAGTAGAAAGGGGGCGAAGGGCAATCAGCCCCAGCATTTT. The genes are TRBV19 and TRBJ1-5; 7 nucleotides align to TRBD1. V lost 6 bases, J lost 2 bases, and 7 bases stayed unmatched. The CDR3 is 15 residues long. Germline CDR1 and CDR2: LNHDA and SQIVND (reference sequence).

This chain joins TRBV29-1 and TRBJ1-4; D call uncertain. CDR3 size: 15 residues. Per germline, CDR1 SQVTM and CDR2 ANQGSEA. Trimming took off 3 bases at V and 3 bases at J, with 14 bases between the two ends. The CDR3 DNA reads TGCAGCGTTGAGGACCCCTCGCGGTCTAATGAAAAACTGTTTTTT. Translating it yields CSVEDPSRSNEKLFF.

The chain employs TRBV7-2 and TRBJ1-4, with TRBD1 matching 8 bases. Germline V CDR1 and CDR2: SGHTA, FQGNSA. Unmatched junction bases numbered 3, after V lost 2 bases and J lost 7 bases. The CDR3 extends over 14 amino acids. This CDR3 is CASSLRQGSEKLFF. The CDR3 nucleotides are TGTGCCAGCAGCTTAAGACAGGGGAGTGAAAAACTGTTTTTT. The complete variable domain, with remaining parts taken from reference TRBV7-2 and TRBJ1-4, reads GAGVSQSPSNKVTEKGKDVELRCDPISGHTALYWYRQSLGQGLEFLIYFQGNSAPDKSGLPSDRFSAERTGGSVSTLTIQRTQQEDSAVYLCASSLRQGSEKLFFGSGTQLSVL.

This clone was detected a few times. The chain is built from TRBV23-1 and TRBJ1-5, with D perhaps matching TRBD1 (5 bases). TRBV23-1 is placed among ORFs of uncertain function. CDR3 length: 14 amino acids. The V gene lost 8 bases and the J gene lost 0 bases, with 11 bases spanning the gap. The DNA of the CDR3 is TGCGCCAGCGTCCGACAGACTAGCAATCAGCCCCAGCATTTT. This gives the protein CASVRQTSNQPQHF.

The genes are TRBV5-4 and TRBJ2-7; 9 bases agree with TRBD1. Germline V gives CDR1 SGHNT, CDR2 YYREEE (reference sequence). This CDR3 is 16 amino acids long. Losses at the gene ends were 0 bases for V and 4 bases for J; bases not matched to a gene: 8. Here the CDR3 DNA reads TGTGCCAGCAGCTTGGGAGGGACAGGGAAGTTATACGAGCAGTACTTC. It codes for CASSLGGTGKLYEQYF.

This rearrangement joins TRBV4-3 to TRBJ2-3, with 9 positions matching TRBD2. Germline V gene data show CDR1 as LGHNA and CDR2 as YSLEER. The CDR3 runs 16 residues. The V segment lost 0 bases and the J segment 7 bases; nucleotides outside the gene matches: 8. The CDR3 DNA follows: TGCGCCAGCAGCCAAGATCCGGCGGGAGGGACCAATACGCAGTATTTT. Translation gives CASSQDPAGGTNTQYF.

The chain joins TRBV19 to TRBJ2-1; 11 positions agree with TRBD2. CDR3 length: 14 residues. After removal of 6 bases from V and 6 bases from J, the junction contained 4 bases not matched to a gene. In germline, CDR1 is LNHDA, CDR2 SQIVND (reference sequence). CDR3 coding DNA: TGTGCCAGTAGCAGACTAGCGGGGTCCAATGAGCAGTTCTTC. It codes for CASSRLAGSNEQFF.

This clone appeared once. The rearrangement joins TRBV24-1 to TRBJ1-5; maybe TRBD1 (5 bases). Looked up from germline, CDR1 is KGHDR and CDR2 is SFDVKD. CDR3 size: 13 residues. The V end was cut by 9 bases, the J end by 3 bases, with 11 bases between. The CDR3 DNA follows: TGTGCCACCTCGGGACTGAACAATCAGCCCCAGCATTTT. Translated: CATSGLNNQPQHF.

The chain employs TRBV6-5 and TRBJ1-6; TRBD1 aligns across 9 bases. Germline lookup yields CDR1 MNHEY and CDR2 SVGAGI. J gave up 5 bases and V 1 base, and 0 bases lay outside the gene matches. The CDR3 spans 15 residues. CDR3 sequence (DNA): TGTGCCAGCAGTTACTGGGACAGGGATAATTCACCCCTCCACTTT. Translation gives CASSYWDRDNSPLHF.

The chain is built from TRBV2 and TRBJ2-1; 11 positions agree with TRBD2. V lost 0 bases to trimming and J lost 5 bases; unmatched junction nucleotides: 21. CDR3 length: 22 amino acids. CDR1 SNHLY and CDR2 FYNNEI come from the germline V gene. The CDR3 region is CASSEAGGTKGLAGLINNEQFF. CDR3 DNA: TGTGCCAGCAGTGAAGCCGGGGGCACCAAAGGACTAGCGGGCCTCATTAACAATGAGCAGTTCTTC.